This record covers a single TCR beta chain. Its target is not known. TCRdb reprocessed the 5' RACE reads with MiXCR, giving one entry per CDR3 protein. The data hold roughly 150,000 distinct CDR3 sequences, with more than 14% observed a single time. The data belong to a study of T-cell memory formation after mild COVID-19. Study-wide points: Clones that contracted clustered mainly in CM and EM if CD4+ and in EMRA if CD8+.

Sequencing input: PBMCs or a T cell subset sorted from them (not recorded which). The sequence was obtained from an adult woman who had mild COVID-19 (a few samples of this study predate the infection). Cell type and time point are not known.

CDR3 in amino acids: CASSLGHSYEQYF. CDR3 in DNA: TGTGCCAGCAGCTTGGGCCATTCCTACGAGCAGTACTTC. V gene TRBV5-5 combines with J gene TRBJ2-7, with unresolved D. Germline lookup yields CDR1 SGHKS and CDR2 YYEKEE (reference sequence). Trimming shortened V by 0 bases and J by 1 base, and 5 bases separated the two germline ends. This CDR3 has 13 residues.